A selection of T cell receptor beta chains follows, all from one sample in a study of blood T cell repertoires in COVID-19. The protocol was immunoSEQ multiplex PCR, while the TCRdb copy is restricted to in-frame clones and leaves out a portion. Here the sample spans fewer than 250,000 clones, 80% to 95% being singletons. The sequenced sample consisted of peripheral blood. All receptors derive from a man aged 25 to 40 with COVID-19, enrolled during active disease. CDR3s include the opening cysteine and the closing phenylalanine or tryptophan. D genes are given only for firm matches. The size of a clone is reported for some rows only, either as once, few or many, or as a class for expanded clones.

>NA|TRBV29-1|TRBD1|TRBJ2-5
TGCAGCGCCGCCGGGACAGGCCAAGAGACCCAGTACTTC
CSAAGTGQETQYF
>NA|TRBV2|TRBD1|TRBJ1-5
TGTGCCAGCAGCCCGACAGGGCTTAGCAATCAGCCCCAGCATTTT
CASSPTGLSNQPQHF
>once|TRBV14|NA|TRBJ1-4
TGTGCCAGCAGTCCTACGTCAGGGAGGGATGAAAAACTGTTTTTT
CASSPTSGRDEKLFF
>few|TRBV5-4|NA|TRBJ1-1
TGTGCCAGCAGCTTTGGGGGAGGTAACACTGAAGCTTTCTTT
CASSFGGGNTEAFF
>NA|TRBV9|NA|TRBJ1-6
TGTGCCAGCAGCGTAGATTCCCTGGCAGGGTACAGTAATTCACCCCTCCACTTT
CASSVDSLAGYSNSPLHF
>NA|TRBV5-5|TRBD2|TRBJ2-1
TGTGCCAGCAGCGTTCTCGGGACTAGCAATGAGCAGTTCTTC
CASSVLGTSNEQFF
>NA|TRBV6-5|NA|TRBJ1-5
TGTGCCAGCAGTTACGGGGGCGCGGATAGTCCCCAGCATTTT
CASSYGGADSPQHF
>NA|TRBV7-3|NA|TRBJ1-1
TGTGCCAGCGGGCAAACGGGAGAAGCTTTCTTT
CASGQTGEAFF
>NA|TRBV9|NA|TRBJ1-2
TGTGCCAGCAGCGTATCGCAGGGCACTAACTATGGCTACACCTTC
CASSVSQGTNYGYTF
>NA|TRBV9|NA|TRBJ1-3
TGTGCCAGCAGCGTAGGGAGGCCGGCCTCGGGAAACACCATATATTTT
CASSVGRPASGNTIYF
>NA|TRBV5-1|TRBD2|TRBJ2-5
TGCGCCAGCAGCCAGGGACTAGCGGGGATGGAGACCCAGTACTTC
CASSQGLAGMETQYF
>NA|TRBV2|TRBD2|TRBJ2-2
TGTGCCAGCAGTGAGGGACTAGCGGGGGGCACTACCGGGGAGCTGTTTTTT
CASSEGLAGGTTGELFF
>NA|TRBV5-1|TRBD1|TRBJ1-2
TGCGCCAGCAGCTTGGGGTCCGCGGGGACAGGGGTTAGTGGCTACACCTTC
CASSLGSAGTGVSGYTF
>NA|TRBV6-5|TRBD1|TRBJ2-7
TGTGCCAGCAGTTCCGGGACAGGTTCGGGGGAGCAGTACTTC
CASSSGTGSGEQYF
>NA|TRBV3-1/TRBV3-2|TRBD1|TRBJ1-2
TGTGCCAGCAGCCAAGATCGGGACAGGGTCAATGGCTACACCTTC
CASSQDRDRVNGYTF
>NA|TRBV24-1|TRBD2|TRBJ2-1
TGTGCCACCAGCCCTAGCGGTTTTAGGAATGAGCAGTTCTTC
CATSPSGFRNEQFF
>once|TRBV5-1|NA|TRBJ1-4
TGCGCCAGCAGCTCAGGGGTTGGGGATGAAAAACTGTTTTTT
CASSSGVGDEKLFF
>NA|TRBV5-4|TRBD1|TRBJ1-6
TGTGCCAGCAGCTTGGAGACAGGGGCAGGTTCACCCCTCCACTTT
CASSLETGAGSPLHF
>NA|TRBV28|NA|TRBJ2-7
TGTGCCAGCAGTTCAAGGGGACACCAGTACTTC
CASSSRGHQYF
>once|TRBV25-1|NA|TRBJ1-1
TGTGCCAGCAGGAAACAGCAGAACACTGAAGCTTTCTTT
CASRKQQNTEAFF
>NA|TRBV2|TRBD1|TRBJ2-7
TGTGCCAGCAGTCACCCGGGACAGCTCCTATACGAGCAGTACTTC
CASSHPGQLLYEQYF
>NA|TRBV30|NA|TRBJ1-2
TGTGCCTGTCAACAGGGTTACGGCTACACCTTC
CACQQGYGYTF
>NA|TRBV6-1|TRBD2|TRBJ2-3
TGTGCCAGCAGTGTTATTATCTCTAGCGGGGTAAAATCGGGCACAGATACGCAGTATTTT
CASSVIISSGVKSGTDTQYF
>NA|TRBV4-1|TRBD1|TRBJ1-3
TGCGCCAGCAGCCGCCTGGACTATGACAGGGGGGTAAGCTCTGGAAACACCATATATTTT
CASSRLDYDRGVSSGNTIYF
>few|TRBV11-1|NA|TRBJ2-3
TGTGCCAGCAGCTTAGTTGGCGGCCCCACAGATACGCAGTATTTT
CASSLVGGPTDTQYF
>NA|TRBV5-6|NA|TRBJ1-2
TGTGCCAGCAGCCCGCCTACAGGGCTCTATGGCTACACCTTC
CASSPPTGLYGYTF
>NA|TRBV4-1|NA|TRBJ1-4
TGCGCCAGCAGCCAAGGGCCGACAGCAACTAATGAAAAACTGTTTTTT
CASSQGPTATNEKLFF
>NA|TRBV7-9|NA|TRBJ1-1
TGTGCCAGCAGCTTAGATCAGGGGATGAACACTGAAGCTTTCTTT
CASSLDQGMNTEAFF
>NA|TRBV6-1|TRBD2|TRBJ2-1
TGTGCCAGCAGTGACCCCGCCGCTAGCGGGGGGGCAGCCTACAATGAGCAGTTCTTC
CASSDPAASGGAAYNEQFF
>NA|TRBV2|NA|TRBJ1-2
TGTGCCAGCAGTGTGAGGGAGGGATCCCTTGGCTACACCTTC
CASSVREGSLGYTF
>NA|TRBV6-6|TRBD1|TRBJ1-6
TGTGCCAGCAGTTACGGGACAGGGCCGTCACCCCTCCACTTT
CASSYGTGPSPLHF
>NA|TRBV27|NA|TRBJ2-4
TGTGCCAGCAGTATACAGGGCTCCAAAAACATTCAGTACTTC
CASSIQGSKNIQYF
>NA|TRBV2|TRBD1|TRBJ1-3
TGTGCCAGCAGTCCCAGGACAGGCCGGGAAGACACCATATATTTT
CASSPRTGREDTIYF
>NA|TRBV9|NA|TRBJ1-4
TGTGCCAGCAGCTCAGGCAGGGGACACCAAAATGAAAAACTGTTTTTT
CASSSGRGHQNEKLFF
>NA|TRBV2|TRBD1|TRBJ1-1
TGTGCCAGCCACCGGGACAGGGGATATACTGAAGCTTTCTTT
CASHRDRGYTEAFF
>NA|TRBV27|NA|TRBJ1-1
TGTGCCAGCAGCCGCGGGACGGGGAAAGCTTTCTTT
CASSRGTGKAFF
>NA|TRBV3-1/TRBV3-2|TRBD1|TRBJ1-1
TGTGCCAGCAGCCGAGGACAGGGGGGCTACATGAACACTGAAGCTTTCTTT
CASSRGQGGYMNTEAFF
>once|TRBV5-4|TRBD2|TRBJ2-1
TGTGCCAGCAGCCCAACTAGCGGGGGGGTCTCCTACAATGAGCAGTTCTTC
CASSPTSGGVSYNEQFF
>NA|TRBV4-1|TRBD1|TRBJ2-7
TGCGCCAGCAGCCAAGGACAGGGCTCCTACGAGCAGTACTTC
CASSQGQGSYEQYF
>few|TRBV27|TRBD1|TRBJ2-7
TGTGCCAGCACCACTAATTTTGACAGGGGAGTCCACGAGCAGTACTTC
CASTTNFDRGVHEQYF